This TCR beta chain came from a study of T cell changes during pregnancy in multiple sclerosis. V was clipped by 6 bases and J by 7 bases, with 16 bases between them. The germline V gene has CDR1 SNHLY and CDR2 FYNNEI. The CDR3 spans 15 residues. TCRdb keeps only in-frame clones here, not all; method: immunoSEQ multiplex PCR. The data hold tens of thousands of clones, with roughly 89% observed a single time. The chain combines TRBV2 with TRBJ1-6; D perhaps matches TRBD1 (6 bases). The TCR sequence derives from a female donor with multiple sclerosis, enrolled in a pregnancy study. This specimen was peripheral blood, taken in the second trimester of pregnancy. CDR3: CASSLKGGRNSPLHF. As DNA, the CDR3 is TGTGCCAGCAGCCTAAAGGGGGGGCGGAATTCACCCCTCCACTTT.